The 15 T cell receptor beta chains below come from one sample, sequenced in a study of cytomegalovirus exposure and HLA in healthy donors. A multiplex PCR was run with 60 Vbeta primers and 13 Jbeta primers. Sequencing was performed with immunoSEQ multiplex PCR; in TCRdb, only in-frame clones are kept and a portion is missing. Of about 200,000 clones listed, 65% to 80% are singletons. Sequencing was performed on PBMCs. Receptors were obtained from a man aged 40-55 years in good health and CMV-seronegative.

This chain connects TRBV27 to TRBJ1-1; D is perhaps TRBD1 (6 bases). The CDR3 consists of 14 residues. Per the germline V gene, CDR1 is MNHEY and CDR2 is SMNVEV (reference sequence). Trimming pared 3 bases from V and 0 bases from J, leaving 8 bases between. The CDR3 coding sequence is TGTGCCAGCAGTTTGGACAGTTTGAACACTGAAGCTTTCTTT. Translated, it gives CASSLDSLNTEAFF.

The table lists this clone with a count of one. This chain uses TRBV6-1 with TRBJ1-5, with a weak D call TRBD1 (6 bases). Deletions cut 7 bases from V and 2 bases from J, with 12 bases between. Germline V gene data show CDR1 as MNHNS and CDR2 as SASEGT. The CDR3 runs 14 residues. This chain's CDR3 is CASKGGARNQPQHF. The CDR3 DNA reads as TGTGCCAGCAAGGGGGGGGCGCGCAATCAGCCCCAGCATTTT.

V usage is TRBV5-5 and J usage is TRBJ2-7; TRBD1 might be the D (5 bases). The CDR3 is made up of 14 amino acids. Germline loops: CDR1 SGHKS, CDR2 YYEKEE (reference sequence). The V gene lost 6 bases and the J gene lost 3 bases, with 16 bases spanning the gap. The CDR3 DNA is TGTGCCAGCAAAAGAGGACAAGATAACTACGAGCAGTACTTC. Encoded protein: CASKRGQDNYEQYF.

The rearrangement links TRBV7-3 to TRBJ2-1, with TRBD1 matching 9 bases. The CDR3 sequence is 14 residues long. CDR1 and CDR2 from the germline V gene are SGHTA and FQGTGA. The J segment lost 7 bases and the V segment lost 5 bases, leaving 6 bases of the junction unmatched. CDR3 in DNA: TGTGCCAGCAGCCGGGGACAGGGAAGGAATGAGCAGTTCTTC. It yields the protein CASSRGQGRNEQFF.

The CDR3 DNA reads TGTGCCAGCAGTTTATCGGGGGGGCCCAATCAGCCCCAGCATTTT. Protein: CASSLSGGPNQPQHF. This sequence joins TRBV27 and TRBJ1-5, with D possibly TRBD1 on 6 matching bases. The CDR3 has 15 residues. V shed 0 bases and J shed 3 bases, with 9 bases lying between them. Germline V gene data show CDR1 as MNHEY and CDR2 as SMNVEV (reference sequence).

This clone was seen only a few times. The V and J genes are TRBV7-8 and TRBJ2-1; perhaps TRBD2 as D (6 bases). The CDR3 consists of 15 residues. Germline V gene sequence: CDR1 SGHVS, CDR2 FQNEAQ. V lost 4 bases, J lost 0 bases, and 10 bases lay in between. CDR3 coding DNA: TGTGCCAGCAGCTCTCTAGCGCACTCCTACAATGAGCAGTTCTTC. It yields the protein CASSSLAHSYNEQFF. Full variable domain (rest looked up from reference TRBV7-8 and TRBJ2-1): GAGVSQSPRYKVAKRGQDVALRCDPISGHVSLFWYQQALGQGPEFLTYFQNEAQLDKSGLPSDRFFAERPEGSVSTLKIQRTQQEDSAVYLCASSSLAHSYNEQFFGPGTRLTVL.

This clone appeared a few times. V gene TRBV7-6 combines with J gene TRBJ2-1, with 16 bases aligning to TRBD2. V lost 5 bases and J lost 7; bases outside the gene matches: 8. The germline V gene encodes CDR1 SGHVS and CDR2 FNYEAQ. The CDR3 consists of 17 residues. The CDR3 reads CASSPGLAGGWGNEQFF. The CDR3 coding sequence is TGTGCCAGCAGCCCGGGACTAGCGGGAGGGTGGGGGAATGAGCAGTTCTTC.

The rearrangement links TRBV5-6 to TRBJ2-1, with D possibly matching TRBD2 (6 bases). Between the trimmed V and J ends, which lost 0 bases and 6 bases, there was a span of 16 bases. This CDR3 comprises 16 residues. Germline CDR1 reads SGHDT; CDR2 reads YYEEEE. This chain's CDR3 is CASSLGIRGWANEQFF. CDR3 DNA: TGTGCCAGCAGCTTGGGAATCCGGGGGTGGGCCAATGAGCAGTTCTTC.

This rearrangement joins TRBV15 to TRBJ1-2; D might be TRBD1 (6 bases). Trimming stripped 3 bases from V and 3 bases from J, with 23 bases between. Germline V CDR1 and CDR2: LNHNV, YYDKDF (reference sequence). The CDR3 sequence is 18 residues long. The DNA of the CDR3 is TGTGCCACCAGCAGGGGATGGATCCGGGACAATAGGGACTATGGCTACACCTTC. Its translation is CATSRGWIRDNRDYGYTF. Filled out from reference TRBV15 and TRBJ1-2, the complete variable domain reads DAMVIQNPRYQVTQFGKPVTLSCSQTLNHNVMYWYQQKSSQAPKLLFHYYDKDFNNEADTPDNFQSRRPNTSFCFLDIRSPGLGDTAMYLCATSRGWIRDNRDYGYTFGSGTRLTVV.

The chain joins TRBV15 to TRBJ2-1; unclear D gene. The CDR3 sequence is 11 residues long. The V gene lost 5 bases and the J gene lost 10 bases, with 9 bases spanning the gap. Germline CDR1 and CDR2: LNHNV and YYDKDF (reference sequence). In DNA, the CDR3 is TGTGCCACCAGCGGGCGACGGGAGCAGTTCTTC. Amino acid sequence: CATSGRREQFF. The variable domain in full, completed from reference TRBV15 and TRBJ2-1, reads DAMVIQNPRYQVTQFGKPVTLSCSQTLNHNVMYWYQQKSSQAPKLLFHYYDKDFNNEADTPDNFQSRRPNTSFCFLDIRSPGLGDTAMYLCATSGRREQFFGPGTRLTVL.

The CDR3 DNA reads TGTGCCAGCAGTGGAAGAGGGAATGAAAAACTGTTTTTT. Residues: CASSGRGNEKLFF. The chain recombines TRBV2 with TRBJ1-4; D is undetermined. CDR1 is SNHLY and CDR2 is FYNNEI in the germline V gene. This CDR3 spans 13 amino acids. Trimming took off 4 bases at V and 5 bases at J, with 8 bases between the two ends. Combining the CDR3 with reference TRBV2 and TRBJ1-4 gives the whole variable domain EPEVTQTPSHQVTQMGQEVILRCVPISNHLYFYWYRQILGQKVEFLVSFYNNEISEKSEIFDDQFSVERPDGSNFTLKIRSTKLEDSAMYFCASSGRGNEKLFFGSGTQLSVL.

V usage is TRBV5-6 and J usage is TRBJ2-3, with 10 positions matching TRBD2. The J segment lost 7 bases and the V segment lost 2 bases, leaving 4 bases of the junction unmatched. The CDR3 length is 14 residues. Germline CDR1 SGHDT, CDR2 YYEEEE. The CDR3 reads CASSLAGGPYTQYF. CDR3 nucleotide sequence: TGTGCCAGCAGCTTAGCGGGAGGGCCTTATACGCAGTATTTT.

V is TRBV5-4 and J is TRBJ1-1; 9 bases line up with TRBD1. From germline, CDR1 is SGHNT and CDR2 YYREEE (reference sequence). V was pared by 1 base and J by 5 bases, with 3 bases of the junction left unmatched. There are 14 residues in the CDR3. The CDR3 sequence: CASSLTGGSTEAFF. The CDR3 DNA reads TGTGCCAGCAGCTTGACAGGGGGCTCGACTGAAGCTTTCTTT. Combining the CDR3 with reference TRBV5-4 and TRBJ1-1 gives the whole variable domain ETGVTQSPTHLIKTRGQQVTLRCSSQSGHNTVSWYQQALGQGPQFIFQYYREEENGRGNFPPRFSGLQFPNYSSELNVNALELDDSALYLCASSLTGGSTEAFFGQGTRLTVV.

The chain joins TRBV13 to TRBJ2-7, with D maybe TRBD2 (5 bases). V lost 5 bases and J lost 2, with 16 bases in between. The CDR3 extends over 15 amino acids. In germline, CDR1 is PRHDT, CDR2 FYEKMQ (reference sequence). CDR3: CASSPERGNTYEQYF. The CDR3 nucleotides read TGTGCCAGCAGCCCCGAGAGAGGGAACACCTACGAGCAGTACTTC.

The chain links TRBV28 to TRBJ2-1; 10 nucleotides line up with TRBD2. This CDR3 contains 15 residues. Per the germline V gene, CDR1 is MDHEN and CDR2 is SYDVKM. J gave up 0 bases and V 4 bases, and 0 bases lay outside the gene matches. CDR3 DNA sequence: TGTGCCAGCAGTTCTAGCGGGAGCTCCTACAATGAGCAGTTCTTC. It encodes CASSSSGSSYNEQFF. The whole variable domain, filled in from reference TRBV28 and TRBJ2-1, reads DVKVTQSSRYLVKRTGEKVFLECVQDMDHENMFWYRQDPGLGLRLIYFSYDVKMKEKGDIPEGYSVSREKKERFSLILESASTNQTSMYLCASSSSGSSYNEQFFGPGTRLTVL.